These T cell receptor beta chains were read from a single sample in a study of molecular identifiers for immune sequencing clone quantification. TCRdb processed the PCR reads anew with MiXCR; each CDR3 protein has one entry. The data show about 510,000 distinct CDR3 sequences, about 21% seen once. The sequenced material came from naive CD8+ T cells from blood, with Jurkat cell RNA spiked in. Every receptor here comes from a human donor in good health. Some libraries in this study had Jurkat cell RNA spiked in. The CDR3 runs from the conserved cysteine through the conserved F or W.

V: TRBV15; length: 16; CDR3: CATSRDLGTGTYEQYF
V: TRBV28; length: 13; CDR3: CASSPTNNSPLHF
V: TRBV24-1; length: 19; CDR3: CATSDRRLASRPNTGELFF
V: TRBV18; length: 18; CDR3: CASSTGTSGGPSYNEQFF
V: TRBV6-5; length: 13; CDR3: CASSYGELDGQYF
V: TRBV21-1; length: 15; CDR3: CASSKGPEWNQPQHF
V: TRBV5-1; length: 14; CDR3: CASSYDGGAQTQYF
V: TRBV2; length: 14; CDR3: CASTWGPGTYEQYF
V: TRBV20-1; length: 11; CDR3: CSARNTGELFF
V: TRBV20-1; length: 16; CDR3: CSARVPSLVHGYEQYF
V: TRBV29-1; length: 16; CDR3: CSVEEGRRGSTDTQYF
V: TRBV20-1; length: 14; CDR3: CSARVYGPNTEAFF
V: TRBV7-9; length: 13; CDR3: CASSTDGAGEQYF
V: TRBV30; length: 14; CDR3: CAWRKGTGIYEQFF
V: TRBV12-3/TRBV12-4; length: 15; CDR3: CASSASGVNGETQYF
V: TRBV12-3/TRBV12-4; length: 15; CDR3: CASSQNRGRGGELFF
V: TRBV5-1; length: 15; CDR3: CASSPWAGLQETQYF
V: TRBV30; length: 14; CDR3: CAWDLGVSVDEQYF
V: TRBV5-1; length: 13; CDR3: CASSDRPYNEQFF
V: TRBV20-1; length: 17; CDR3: CSAPRTDFRSSYNEQFF
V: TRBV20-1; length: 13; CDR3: CSAGRTGVDEQYF
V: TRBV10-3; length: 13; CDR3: CAIGGGSSYEQYF
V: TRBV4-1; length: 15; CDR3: CASSQVANSNQPQHF
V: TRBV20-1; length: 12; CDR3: CSAPRGIIEAFF
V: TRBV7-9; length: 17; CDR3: CASSPSGGGGPTDTQYF
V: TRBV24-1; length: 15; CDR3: CATSSGTVMNTEAFF
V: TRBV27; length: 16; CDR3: CASSKLDRVGNQPQHF
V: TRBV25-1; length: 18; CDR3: CASSVRNVRYSSYNEQFF
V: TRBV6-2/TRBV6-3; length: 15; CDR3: CASIQTQDSTDTQYF
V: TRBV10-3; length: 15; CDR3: CAISEPGTGHYEQYF
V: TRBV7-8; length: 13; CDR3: CASSPQDSYEQYF
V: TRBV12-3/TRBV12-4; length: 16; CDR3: CASSSTLAGAIRELFF
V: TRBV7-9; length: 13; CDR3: CASSPPGADEQYF
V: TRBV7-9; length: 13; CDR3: CASSLGFDYEQYF
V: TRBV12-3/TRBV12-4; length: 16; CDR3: CASRLLPGGAHTEAFF
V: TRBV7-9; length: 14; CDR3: CASSLGQGPETQYF
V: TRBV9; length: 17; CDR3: CASSVERSGYSYNEQFF
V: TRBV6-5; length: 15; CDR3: CASSDAGHGTYEQYF
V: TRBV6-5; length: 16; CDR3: CASSYSIQTNTGELFF
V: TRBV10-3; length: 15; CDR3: CAIRQGEGMNTEAFF
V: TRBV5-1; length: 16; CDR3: CASSLVSGGSTDTRYF
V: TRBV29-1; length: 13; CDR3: CSVVPGGNSPLHF
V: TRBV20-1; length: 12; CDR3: CSARGGSYEQYF
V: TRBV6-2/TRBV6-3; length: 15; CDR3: CASSYSRGRDTEAFF
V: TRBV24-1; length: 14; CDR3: CATSDTSRAHEQFF
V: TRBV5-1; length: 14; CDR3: CASSLELIAYEQYF
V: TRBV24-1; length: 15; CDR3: CATPGRDYRLYEQYF